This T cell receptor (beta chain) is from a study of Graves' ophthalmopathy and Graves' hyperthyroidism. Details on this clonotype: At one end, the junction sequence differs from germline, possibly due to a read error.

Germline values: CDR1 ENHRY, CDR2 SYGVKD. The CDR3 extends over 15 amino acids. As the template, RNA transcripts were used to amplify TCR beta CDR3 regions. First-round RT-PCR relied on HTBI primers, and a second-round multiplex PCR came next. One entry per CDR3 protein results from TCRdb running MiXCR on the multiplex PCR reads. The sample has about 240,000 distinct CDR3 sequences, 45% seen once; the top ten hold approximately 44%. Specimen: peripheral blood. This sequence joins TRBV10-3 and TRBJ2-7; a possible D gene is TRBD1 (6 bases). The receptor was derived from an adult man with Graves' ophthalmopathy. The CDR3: CATSDSAGTIYEQYF. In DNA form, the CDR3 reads TGTGCCACCAGTGATTCGGCCGGGACAATCTACGAGCAGTACTTC.